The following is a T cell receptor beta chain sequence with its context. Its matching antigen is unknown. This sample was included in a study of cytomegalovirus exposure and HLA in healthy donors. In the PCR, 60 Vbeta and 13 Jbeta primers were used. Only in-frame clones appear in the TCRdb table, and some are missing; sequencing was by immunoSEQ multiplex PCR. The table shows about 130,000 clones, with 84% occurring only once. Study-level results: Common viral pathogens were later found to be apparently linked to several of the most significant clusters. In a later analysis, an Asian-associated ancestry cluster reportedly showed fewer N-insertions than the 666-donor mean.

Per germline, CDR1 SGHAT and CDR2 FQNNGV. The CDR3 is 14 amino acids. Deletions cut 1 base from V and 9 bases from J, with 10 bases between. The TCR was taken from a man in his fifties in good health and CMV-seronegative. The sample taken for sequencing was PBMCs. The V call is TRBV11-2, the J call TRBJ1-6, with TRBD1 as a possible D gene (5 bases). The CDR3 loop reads CASSLVVGGSPLHF. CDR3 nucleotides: TGTGCCAGCAGCTTAGTAGTGGGGGGTTCACCCCTCCACTTT.